These T cell receptor beta chains were read from a single sample in a study of T cell responses to AZD1222 COVID-19 vaccine. The assay was immunoSEQ multiplex PCR, and TCRdb's table has in-frame clones only and misses some. Here the sample spans over 110,000 clones, approximately 94% being singletons. Sequences were derived from peripheral blood, sampled on day 0 of AZD1222 vaccination. The receptors come from an adult in good health. Each CDR3 is given with its conserved first and last residue. A D gene is named only where the DNA matches it firmly. Expanded clones are given a class, and other clones once, few, many or no size at all.

CDR3 DNA: TGTGCCAGCAGTGATGTGACACTCTACACTGAAGCTTTCTTT
CDR3 protein: CASSDVTLYTEAFF
V gene: TRBV2
J gene: TRBJ1-1
D gene: -
clone size: few

CDR3 DNA: TGTGCCAGCAGCTTGATTTCTAACTATGGCTACACCTTC
CDR3 protein: CASSLISNYGYTF
V gene: TRBV7-9
J gene: TRBJ1-2
D gene: -
clone size: -

CDR3 DNA: TGCGCCAGCAGCCGGACAGGGTATGACGAGCAGTACTTC
CDR3 protein: CASSRTGYDEQYF
V gene: TRBV5-1
J gene: TRBJ2-7
D gene: TRBD1
clone size: -

CDR3 DNA: TGTGCCAGCAGCCAAGTATTTGGGAGTAACACTGAAGCTTTCTTT
CDR3 protein: CASSQVFGSNTEAFF
V gene: TRBV4-2
J gene: TRBJ1-1
D gene: -
clone size: -

CDR3 DNA: TGTGCCAGCTCCCCGGGACAGGCAGGTCAGCCCCAGCATTTT
CDR3 protein: CASSPGQAGQPQHF
V gene: TRBV27
J gene: TRBJ1-5
D gene: TRBD1
clone size: -

CDR3 DNA: TGTGCCAGTAGTCGCACCGATACAGGGGACTATGGCTACACCTTC
CDR3 protein: CASSRTDTGDYGYTF
V gene: TRBV19
J gene: TRBJ1-2
D gene: TRBD1
clone size: -

CDR3 DNA: TGTGCCAGTAGGACTAGCGGCGCGACCTACAATGAGCAGTTCTTC
CDR3 protein: CASRTSGATYNEQFF
V gene: TRBV19
J gene: TRBJ2-1
D gene: TRBD2
clone size: -

CDR3 DNA: TGTGCCACCAGCAGAGGGGACCGGAGTGGCTACACCTTC
CDR3 protein: CATSRGDRSGYTF
V gene: TRBV15
J gene: TRBJ1-2
D gene: -
clone size: once

CDR3 DNA: TGTGCCACCAGCAACCTCGAAGGGGGTGAGCAGTACTTC
CDR3 protein: CATSNLEGGEQYF
V gene: TRBV15
J gene: TRBJ2-7
D gene: -
clone size: -

CDR3 DNA: TGCAGCGCCGACAGGGGCGGCTATGGCTACACCTTC
CDR3 protein: CSADRGGYGYTF
V gene: TRBV29-1
J gene: TRBJ1-2
D gene: TRBD1
clone size: -

CDR3 DNA: TGTGCCTCGGGGGCAGGGAATGAAAAACTGTTTTTT
CDR3 protein: CASGAGNEKLFF
V gene: TRBV6-5
J gene: TRBJ1-4
D gene: -
clone size: -

CDR3 DNA: TGTGCCAGCAGCGTTATAAGCACAGATACGCAGTATTTT
CDR3 protein: CASSVISTDTQYF
V gene: TRBV9
J gene: TRBJ2-3
D gene: -
clone size: few

CDR3 DNA: TGTGCCAGCAGCTTCCAGTTGAACACCGGGGAGCTGTTTTTT
CDR3 protein: CASSFQLNTGELFF
V gene: TRBV11-1
J gene: TRBJ2-2
D gene: -
clone size: -

CDR3 DNA: TGTGCCAGCAGCCCATTAACGGGGGGGCGGGAGACCCAGTACTTC
CDR3 protein: CASSPLTGGRETQYF
V gene: TRBV7-2
J gene: TRBJ2-5
D gene: TRBD2
clone size: -

CDR3 DNA: TGTGCCAGTAGTATCGGAAGGGTCGGGGCAGATAGAGCTTTCTTT
CDR3 protein: CASSIGRVGADRAFF
V gene: TRBV19
J gene: TRBJ1-1
D gene: -
clone size: -

CDR3 DNA: TGTGCCAGCAGTTACTACCGACATAATGGCTACACCTTC
CDR3 protein: CASSYYRHNGYTF
V gene: TRBV6-6
J gene: TRBJ1-2
D gene: -
clone size: -

CDR3 DNA: TGTGCCAGCAGCTTACGAGGGAACACCGGGGAGCTGTTTTTT
CDR3 protein: CASSLRGNTGELFF
V gene: TRBV7-9
J gene: TRBJ2-2
D gene: -
clone size: once

CDR3 DNA: TGCGCCAGCAGCCAGACAGTACGGACTAGCGGGTCGCCACGCAATGAGCAGTTCTTC
CDR3 protein: CASSQTVRTSGSPRNEQFF
V gene: TRBV5-1
J gene: TRBJ2-1
D gene: TRBD2
clone size: -

CDR3 DNA: TGTGCCAGCAGCATATCCGGGACTAGCGGGACGCAGTTCTTC
CDR3 protein: CASSISGTSGTQFF
V gene: TRBV7-6
J gene: TRBJ2-1
D gene: TRBD2
clone size: -

CDR3 DNA: TGCGCCAGCAGCTTGCAAGGGGGCGGGACAGATACGCAGTATTTT
CDR3 protein: CASSLQGGGTDTQYF
V gene: TRBV5-1
J gene: TRBJ2-3
D gene: TRBD1
clone size: -

CDR3 DNA: TGTGCCAGCAGCTCCGGGACTAGCGGGGCTGAGACCCAGTACTTC
CDR3 protein: CASSSGTSGAETQYF
V gene: TRBV11-2
J gene: TRBJ2-5
D gene: TRBD2
clone size: -